The TCR beta chain under discussion was sequenced for a study of patients and donors after allogeneic stem cell transplantation. One entry per CDR3 protein results from TCRdb running MiXCR on the RT-PCR reads. This repertoire shows under 170,000 distinct CDR3 sequences, about two fifths found once; its top ten account for less than 60%. A few counts support this clonotype. Trimming took 4 bases from V and 6 from J; bases not matched to a gene: 6. The CDR3 runs to 15 residues. V usage is TRBV12-3 or TRBV12-4 and J usage is TRBJ2-1; 10 positions agree with TRBD1. The sequence was collected from a human donor who was either an allogeneic HSCT recipient or a stem cell or donor lymphocyte infusion donor (not recorded which). It is not recorded whose cells these are; they may come from a transplant donor. The sample consisted of blood, either unsorted or a sorted T cell fraction (not recorded which). In DNA, the CDR3 is TGTGCCAGCAGTTCCCTAGGGGACAGGGGCAATGAGCAGTTCTTC. This sequence encodes CASSSLGDRGNEQFF.